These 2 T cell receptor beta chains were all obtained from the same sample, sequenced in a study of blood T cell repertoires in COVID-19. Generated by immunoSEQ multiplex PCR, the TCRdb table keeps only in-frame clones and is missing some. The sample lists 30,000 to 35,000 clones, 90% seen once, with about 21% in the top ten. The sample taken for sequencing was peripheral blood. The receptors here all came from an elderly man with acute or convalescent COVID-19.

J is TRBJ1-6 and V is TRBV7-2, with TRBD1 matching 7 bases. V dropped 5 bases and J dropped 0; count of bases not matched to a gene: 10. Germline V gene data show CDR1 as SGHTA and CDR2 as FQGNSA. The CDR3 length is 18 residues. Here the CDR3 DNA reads TGTGCCAGCAGCCTCTCCCCAGGGGGGAGCTCCTATAATTCACCCCTCCACTTT. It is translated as CASSLSPGGSSYNSPLHF. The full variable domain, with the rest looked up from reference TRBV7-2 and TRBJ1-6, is GAGVSQSPSNKVTEKGKDVELRCDPISGHTALYWYRQSLGQGLEFLIYFQGNSAPDKSGLPSDRFSAERTGGSVSTLTIQRTQQEDSAVYLCASSLSPGGSSYNSPLHFGNGTRLTVT.

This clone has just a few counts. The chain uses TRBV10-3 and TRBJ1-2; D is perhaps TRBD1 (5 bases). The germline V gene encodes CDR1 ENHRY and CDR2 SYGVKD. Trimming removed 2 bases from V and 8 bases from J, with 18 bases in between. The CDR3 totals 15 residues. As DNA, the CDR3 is TGTGCCATCAGTGAGGCACCCCAGGGAACTGGCGGCTACACCTTC. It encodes CAISEAPQGTGGYTF.